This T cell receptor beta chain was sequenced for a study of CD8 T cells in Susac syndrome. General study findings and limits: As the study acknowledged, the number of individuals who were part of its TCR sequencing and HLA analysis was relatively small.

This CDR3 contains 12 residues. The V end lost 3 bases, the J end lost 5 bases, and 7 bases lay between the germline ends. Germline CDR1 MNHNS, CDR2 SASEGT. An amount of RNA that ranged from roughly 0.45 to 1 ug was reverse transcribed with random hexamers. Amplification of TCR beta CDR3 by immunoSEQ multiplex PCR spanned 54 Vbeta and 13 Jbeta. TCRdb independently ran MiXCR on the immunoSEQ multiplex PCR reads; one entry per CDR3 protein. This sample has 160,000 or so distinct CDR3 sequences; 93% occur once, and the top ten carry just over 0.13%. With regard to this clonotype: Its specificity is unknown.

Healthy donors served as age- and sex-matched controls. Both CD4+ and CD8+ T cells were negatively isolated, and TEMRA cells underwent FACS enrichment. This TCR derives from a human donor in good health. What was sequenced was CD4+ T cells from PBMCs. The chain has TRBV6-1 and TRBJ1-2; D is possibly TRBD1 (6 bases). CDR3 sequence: CASSETGYGYTF. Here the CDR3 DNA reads TGTGCCAGCAGTGAGACAGGTTATGGCTACACCTTC.